These 8 T cell receptor beta chains share one sample of origin, sequenced in a study of T cell changes during pregnancy in multiple sclerosis. Method: immunoSEQ multiplex PCR; TCRdb's copy keeps in-frame clones and lacks some. The repertoire has approximately 46,000 clones, 92% of them found once; the top ten carry 0.39%. Material: CD4+ T cells from peripheral blood mononuclear cells, obtained after pregnancy. These receptors were collected from a female donor with multiple sclerosis, enrolled in a pregnancy study.

The chain links TRBV28 to TRBJ2-3; D might be TRBD1 (7 bases). Germline values: CDR1 MDHEN, CDR2 SYDVKM. The CDR3 is 15 amino acids. The V and J ends lost 7 bases and 5 bases respectively, with 19 bases between them. DNA for the CDR3: TGTGCCAGCAACTCCCGACAGGGAGGTTTAGATACGCAGTATTTT. This translates into CASNSRQGGLDTQYF.

The chain couples TRBV2 to TRBJ2-7; 9 nucleotides align to TRBD2. The germline V gene has CDR1 SNHLY and CDR2 FYNNEI. With V trimmed by 7 bases and J by 3 bases, 13 bases remained unmatched. The CDR3 consists of 16 residues. CDR3 in DNA: TGTGCCAGCACCTTCGGGCTAGCGGGACCGGGCTACGAGCAGTACTTC. Translation gives CASTFGLAGPGYEQYF.

The count of this clone is one. The chain carries TRBV30 and TRBJ2-7, with TRBD2 matching over 14 bases. Germline V gene sequence: CDR1 GTSNPN, CDR2 SVGIG (reference sequence). The ends lost 0 bases at V and 4 bases at J; junction bases unmatched: 14. The CDR3 length is 19 residues. The CDR3 sequence: CAWSVFGTSGSFTRYEQYF. CDR3 DNA sequence: TGTGCCTGGAGTGTTTTTGGGACTAGCGGGAGCTTTACCCGTTACGAGCAGTACTTC.

The chain couples TRBV19 to TRBJ2-7; tentative D call: TRBD2 (5 bases). The germline V gene has CDR1 LNHDA and CDR2 SQIVND (reference sequence). Trimming took 5 bases from V and 2 from J, leaving 13 bases between them. CDR3 length: 14 residues. In DNA, the CDR3 is TGTGCCAGTAGTGAAAAGGCGGGCACCTACGAGCAGTACTTC. It specifies CASSEKAGTYEQYF.

The chain carries TRBV18 and TRBJ2-3; possibly TRBD2 for D (6 bases). The CDR3 extends over 15 amino acids. Germline assignment: CDR1 KGHSH and CDR2 LQKENI. V was clipped by 1 base and J by 2 bases, with 10 bases between them. The CDR3 region is CASSPQGLVTDTQYF. The DNA for the CDR3 is TGTGCCAGCTCACCACAGGGACTGGTCACAGATACGCAGTATTTT.

The chain uses TRBV5-1 and TRBJ1-2, with TRBD1 matching over 10 bases. The trim removed 4 bases at V and 4 bases at J, leaving 4 bases unmatched. The V gene's germline CDR1 is SGHRS and CDR2 YFSETQ. There are 14 residues in the CDR3. The CDR3 sequence is CASSEGQGTYGYTF. The CDR3 DNA reads TGCGCCAGCAGCGAGGGACAGGGGACCTATGGCTACACCTTC.

CDR3 in amino acids: CASSFQEVHEQYF. The CDR3 coding sequence is TGTGCCAGCTCATTCCAAGAGGTCCACGAGCAGTACTTC. This rearrangement joins TRBV18 to TRBJ2-7, with D unresolved. The germline CDR1 and CDR2 sequences are KGHSH and LQKENI. Trimming left V 5 bases short and J 5 bases short, with 13 bases between. The CDR3 extends over 13 amino acids.

The V call is TRBV5-8, the J call TRBJ2-7; perhaps TRBD1 as D (5 bases). The CDR3 consists of 14 residues. The germline V gene has CDR1 SGHTS and CDR2 YDEGEE. Trimming cost V 4 bases and J 2 bases, with 13 bases left between them. The CDR3, as DNA: TGTGCCAGCAGCCCGCCAGGGTTGGCCTACGAGCAGTACTTC. This sequence encodes CASSPPGLAYEQYF.